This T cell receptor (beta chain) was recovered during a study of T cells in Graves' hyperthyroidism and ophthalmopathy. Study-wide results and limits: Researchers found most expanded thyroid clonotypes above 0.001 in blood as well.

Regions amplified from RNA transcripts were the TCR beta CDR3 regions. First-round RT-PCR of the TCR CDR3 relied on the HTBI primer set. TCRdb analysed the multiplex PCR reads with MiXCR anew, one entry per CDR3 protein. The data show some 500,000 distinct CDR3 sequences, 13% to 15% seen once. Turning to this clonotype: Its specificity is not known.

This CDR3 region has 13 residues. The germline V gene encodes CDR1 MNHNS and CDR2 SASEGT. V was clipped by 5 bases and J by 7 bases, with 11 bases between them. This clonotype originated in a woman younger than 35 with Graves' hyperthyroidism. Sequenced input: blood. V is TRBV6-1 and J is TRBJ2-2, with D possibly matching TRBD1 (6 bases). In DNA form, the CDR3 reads TGTGCCAGCAGTCCGACCAGGGGCGGGGAGCTGTTTTTT. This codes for CASSPTRGGELFF.